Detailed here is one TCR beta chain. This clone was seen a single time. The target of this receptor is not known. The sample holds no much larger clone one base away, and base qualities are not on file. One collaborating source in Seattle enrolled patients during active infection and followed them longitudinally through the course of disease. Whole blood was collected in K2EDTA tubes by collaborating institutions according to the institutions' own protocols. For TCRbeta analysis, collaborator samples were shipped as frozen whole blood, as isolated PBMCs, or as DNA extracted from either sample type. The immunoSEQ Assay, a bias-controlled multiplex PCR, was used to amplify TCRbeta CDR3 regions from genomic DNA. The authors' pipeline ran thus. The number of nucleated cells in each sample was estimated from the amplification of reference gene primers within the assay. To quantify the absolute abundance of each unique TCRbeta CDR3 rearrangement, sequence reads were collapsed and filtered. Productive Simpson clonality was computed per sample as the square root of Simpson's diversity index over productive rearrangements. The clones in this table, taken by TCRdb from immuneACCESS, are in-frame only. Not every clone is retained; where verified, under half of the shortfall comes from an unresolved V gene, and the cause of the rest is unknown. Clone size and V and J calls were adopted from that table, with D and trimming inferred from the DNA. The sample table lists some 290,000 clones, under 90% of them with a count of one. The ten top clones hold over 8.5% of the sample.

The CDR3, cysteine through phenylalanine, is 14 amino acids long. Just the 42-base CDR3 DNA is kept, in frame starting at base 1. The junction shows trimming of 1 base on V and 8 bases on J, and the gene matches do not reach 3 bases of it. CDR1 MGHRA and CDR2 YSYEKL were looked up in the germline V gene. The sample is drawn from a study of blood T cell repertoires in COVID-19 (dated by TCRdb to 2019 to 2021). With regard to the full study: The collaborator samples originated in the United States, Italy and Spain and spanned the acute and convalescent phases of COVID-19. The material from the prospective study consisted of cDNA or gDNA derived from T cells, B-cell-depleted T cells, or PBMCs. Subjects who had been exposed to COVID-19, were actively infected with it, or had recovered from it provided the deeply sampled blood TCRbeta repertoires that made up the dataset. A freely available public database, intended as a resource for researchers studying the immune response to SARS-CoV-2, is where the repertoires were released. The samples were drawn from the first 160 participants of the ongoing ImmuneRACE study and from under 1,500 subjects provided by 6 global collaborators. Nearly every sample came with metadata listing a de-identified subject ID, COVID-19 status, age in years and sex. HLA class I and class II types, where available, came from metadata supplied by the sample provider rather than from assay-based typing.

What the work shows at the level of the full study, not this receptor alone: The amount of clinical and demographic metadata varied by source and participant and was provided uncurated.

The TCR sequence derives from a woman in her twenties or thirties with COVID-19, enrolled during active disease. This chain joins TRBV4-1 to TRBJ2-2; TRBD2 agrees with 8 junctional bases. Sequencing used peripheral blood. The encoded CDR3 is CASSQGSSGGELFF. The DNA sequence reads TGCGCCAGCAGCCAAGGGTCTAGCGGGGGGGAGCTGTTTTTT.